What follows are 26 T cell receptor beta chains derived from one specimen sequenced in a study of T cells in Graves' hyperthyroidism and ophthalmopathy (dated by TCRdb to the late 2010s). Libraries were prepared through multiplex PCR. Sequenced on an Illumina HiSeq 2000. The TCR beta CDR3 regions were amplified from the RNA transcripts. The TCR CDR3 was subjected to a first round of RT-PCR using the HTBI primer set and the Qiagen OneStep RT-PCR kit. The public reads were quality trimmed at Q25 with fastp and then assembled into clones with MiXCR by TCRdb, keeping productive beta chains. Rows matching on CDR3 protein sequence are summarized as one entry with the most common DNA and genes. This sample gives 200,000 to 250,000 distinct CDR3 sequences in total; about 18% of them show up just once. About two fifths of the sample is taken by the ten largest. Sequencing was done on a sample of blood. The receptors were sampled from a man aged 40-55 years with Graves' hyperthyroidism.

In this sample, this clonotype turned up many times. The V and J genes are TRBV15 and TRBJ2-5, with D possibly TRBD2 on 7 matching bases. Trimming cost V 1 base and J 3 bases, with 15 bases left between them. The CDR3 is 16 residues long. CDR1 and CDR2 from the germline V gene are LNHNV and YYDKDF (reference sequence). The CDR3 nucleotides are TGTGCCACCAGCAGAGGTGGTGGGGGGGCCAAAGAGACCCAGTACTTC. Residues: CATSRGGGGAKETQYF.

This clonotype was counted ten times or more. The chain is built from TRBV29-1 and TRBJ2-3, with 8 bases lining up with TRBD1. This CDR3 comprises 13 residues. V shed 6 bases and J 4 bases; nucleotides not matched to a gene: 6. CDR1 is SQVTM, CDR2 ANQGSEA, per germline. CDR3 bases: TGCAGCGTGGAGGACAGGGTGGCAGATACGCAGTATTTT. Protein product: CSVEDRVADTQYF.

The chain has TRBV3-1 and TRBJ2-3; TRBD2 is a possible D gene (6 bases). Germline V gene sequence: CDR1 LGHDT, CDR2 YNNKEL (reference sequence). Trimming left V 1 base short and J 2 bases short, with 13 bases between. This CDR3 spans 16 amino acids. CDR3 coding DNA: TGTGCCAGCAGCCAAGGGTTGGTAGCGGTCACAGATACGCAGTATTTT. It yields the protein CASSQGLVAVTDTQYF.

This clonotype was seen at least ten times. V gene TRBV12-3 or TRBV12-4 combines with J gene TRBJ2-2, with 15 nucleotides matching TRBD2. V lost 5 bases to trimming and J lost 7 bases; unmatched junction nucleotides: 11. The CDR3 totals 18 residues. The CDR3 loop is CASSVGTSGGPRFGELFF. As DNA, the CDR3 is TGTGCCAGCAGTGTGGGGACTAGCGGGGGGCCTAGGTTCGGGGAGCTGTTTTTT.

The chain employs TRBV5-1 and TRBJ2-1; possible D gene TRBD2, 5 bases. CDR3 length: 18 residues. The germline gives CDR1 SGHRS, CDR2 YFSETQ. The germline V and J ends were trimmed by 0 bases and 2 bases, with 18 bases remaining between them. As DNA, the CDR3 is TGCGCCAGCAGCTTGGGTCGAAGGAGCGGCAGCCCCTACAATGAGCAGTTCTTC. Translation: CASSLGRRSGSPYNEQFF.

This clonotype was counted many times. This rearrangement joins TRBV7-2 to TRBJ2-3; TRBD1 matches at 9 bases. With 4 bases clipped from V and 6 bases from J, the junction kept 8 bases outside the gene matches. Germline values: CDR1 SGHTA, CDR2 FQGNSA. The CDR3 loop spans 15 amino acids. CDR3 bases: TGTGCCAGCAGCTCCGGGACAGGGTACGGCGATACGCAGTATTTT. Amino acid sequence: CASSSGTGYGDTQYF.

This clonotype came up many times. The chain has TRBV20-1 and TRBJ2-3, with no clear D. V was shortened by 2 bases and J by 0 bases, with 9 bases between the two germline ends. The germline CDR1 and CDR2 sequences are DFQATT and SNEGSKA (reference sequence). CDR3 length equals 14 residues. CDR3 DNA: TGCAGTGCTAGAAGCCAGCTAAGCACAGATACGCAGTATTTT. It specifies CSARSQLSTDTQYF.

This clonotype was observed a handful of times. The chain recombines TRBV19 with TRBJ1-5; TRBD1 aligns across 9 bases. There are 14 residues in the CDR3. Germline CDR1 is LNHDA and CDR2 is SQIVND (reference sequence). The V gene end was trimmed by 5 bases and the J gene end by 6 bases; junction bases not matched to a gene: 5. The CDR3 DNA is TGTGCCAGTAGTGGGACAGGGAGCGGTCAGCCCCAGCATTTT. Amino acid sequence: CASSGTGSGQPQHF.

This rearrangement joins TRBV18 to TRBJ1-6; weak D call: TRBD1 (6 bases). CDR3 length equals 13 residues. V was shortened by 10 bases and J by 9 bases, with 16 bases between the two germline ends. Per the germline V gene, CDR1 is KGHSH and CDR2 is LQKENI. As DNA, the CDR3 is TGTGCCACCTTCGGGGACATTGGTTCACCCCTCCACTTT. Translated: CATFGDIGSPLHF.

The rearrangement uses TRBV7-3 and TRBJ2-1; 11 bases map to TRBD2. CDR1 and CDR2 (germline): SGHTA, FQGTGA. The CDR3 has 13 residues. J lost 9 bases, V lost 5 bases, and 3 bases had no gene match. The CDR3 nucleotides read TGTGCCAGCAGCCGACTAGCGGGGAGTGAGCAGTTCTTC. It translates to CASSRLAGSEQFF.

On this clonotype itself: A much larger clone lies a single base off, so this may be a read error. This likely comes from a read error, as the CDR3 has no conserved phenylalanine or tryptophan at its end. The rearrangement uses TRBV5-1 and TRBJ1-6; no reliable D call. This CDR3 is built from 13 residues. Germline CDR1 is SGHRS and CDR2 is YFSETQ. The ends were cut back, 0 bases at V and 9 bases at J, with 7 bases in the middle. CDR3 region: CASSLELFSPLHS. The CDR3 bases are TGCGCCAGCAGCTTGGAGCTGTTTTCACCCCTCCACTCT.

This clonotype was seen just once. Just one base apart from a much larger clone, this may be a read error. This sequence joins TRBV28 and TRBJ2-5; D is ambiguous. The V gene's germline CDR1 is MDHEN and CDR2 SYDVKM. This CDR3 comprises 13 residues. The CDR3, as DNA: TGTGCCGGCAGTACCCCCAACAGAGAGACCCAGTACTTC. Its translation is CAGSTPNRETQYF.

In this sample, this clonotype turned up many times. J is TRBJ1-2 and V is TRBV28; D not resolved. Per germline, CDR1 MDHEN and CDR2 SYDVKM. V dropped 5 bases and J dropped 7 bases, with 11 bases sitting between them. The CDR3 is 12 amino acids. The CDR3 DNA follows: TGTGCCAGCAGTCTCAATCACGGTGGCTACACCTTC. Its translation: CASSLNHGGYTF.

This clonotype was seen many times. This rearrangement joins TRBV4-2 to TRBJ1-2; D call uncertain. Between the trimmed V and J ends, which lost 3 bases and 4 bases, there was a span of 15 bases. From germline, CDR1 is LGHNA and CDR2 YNFKEQ. The CDR3 has 15 amino acids. The CDR3 sequence is CASSQSLLSGYGYTF. The CDR3 coding sequence is TGTGCCAGCAGCCAGTCCCTCCTTTCGGGCTATGGCTACACCTTC.

The chain is built from TRBV28 and TRBJ1-2; 9 bases map to TRBD1. CDR3 length: 14 residues. Unmatched junction bases numbered 9, after V lost 1 base and J lost 12 bases. In germline, CDR1 is MDHEN, CDR2 SYDVKM. This chain's CDR3 is CASSLSGTGSIDTF. For the CDR3, the DNA is TGTGCCAGCAGTTTATCCGGGACAGGGTCGATCGACACCTTC.

The CDR3 DNA follows: TGTGCCAGCAGCCGGCTTAGCAATCAGCCCCAGCATTTT. As protein: CASSRLSNQPQHF. V usage is TRBV7-2 and J usage is TRBJ1-5, with D unclear. This CDR3 is built from 13 residues. The V gene's germline CDR1 is SGHTA and CDR2 FQGNSA. Deletions cut 5 bases from V and 0 bases from J, with 5 bases between.

This chain links TRBV7-2 with TRBJ1-1; tentative D call: TRBD1 (5 bases). V lost 7 bases, J lost 5 bases, and 17 bases lay in between. This CDR3 is built from 14 residues. Germline V gives CDR1 SGHTA, CDR2 FQGNSA. The DNA for the CDR3 is TGTGCCAGCACCCAGAGGGCAGGGTGGACTGAAGCTTTCTTT. It is translated as CASTQRAGWTEAFF.

This clonotype was observed a few times. This chain links TRBV5-1 with TRBJ2-3; 9 bases line up with TRBD2. J gave up 2 bases and V 3 bases, and 1 base lay outside the gene matches. Germline V CDR1 and CDR2: SGHRS, YFSETQ. This CDR3 contains 14 residues. CDR3 sequence (DNA): TGCGCCAGCAGCTCTAGCGGGGCCACAGATACGCAGTATTTT. Protein product: CASSSSGATDTQYF.

Concerning this clonotype: One end of the junction fails to match germline, which may point to a read error. J is TRBJ1-1 and V is TRBV7-7, with 8 bases lining up with TRBD1. This CDR3 contains 16 residues. CDR1 is SSHAT, CDR2 FNYEAQ, per germline (reference sequence). The CDR3 coding sequence is TGTGCTAGCAGCCTTCTGACAGGGGACGCGAACACTGAAGCTTTCTTT. Translating it yields CASSLLTGDANTEAFF.

This clonotype was seen more than once but under ten times. The chain combines TRBV24-1 with TRBJ2-3; D might be TRBD1 or TRBD2, each matching 5 bases. The V end was cut by 4 bases, the J end by 4 bases, with 14 bases between. This CDR3 is built from 15 residues. In germline, CDR1 is KGHDR, CDR2 SFDVKD. CDR3 nucleotides: TGTGCCACCAGTGACGTGGGGCGCGGGCCAGATACGCAGTATTTT. It yields the protein CATSDVGRGPDTQYF.

This clonotype was seen ten or more times. The chain couples TRBV12-3 or TRBV12-4 to TRBJ1-2, with D unresolved. The V gene lost 7 bases and the J gene lost 1 base, with 13 bases spanning the gap. The CDR3 runs 14 residues. The chain's CDR3 is CASTTSNFNYGYTF. CDR3 nucleotides: TGTGCCAGCACCACCAGTAATTTTAACTATGGCTACACCTTC.

Many counts were recorded for this clonotype. V is TRBV5-5 and J is TRBJ1-1, with 8 positions matching TRBD1. The CDR3 consists of 16 residues. V lost 2 bases and J lost 3; bases outside the gene matches: 9. Germline-derived CDR1 and CDR2 are SGHKS and YYEKEE (reference sequence). Here the CDR3 DNA reads TGTGCCAGCAGCTTTTCCAGGGGGCTCGCGGACACTGAAGCTTTCTTT. Amino acids: CASSFSRGLADTEAFF.

Details on this clonotype: A clone one base away is much larger, so this may be a read error. CDR3 nucleotides: TGTGCCGGCAGTCCCCGGGACAGCCTCAATCAGCCCCAGCATTTT. It codes for CAGSPRDSLNQPQHF. The V gene is TRBV27, the J gene TRBJ1-5; 7 bases agree with TRBD1. The CDR3 totals 15 residues. Germline CDR1 MNHEY, CDR2 SMNVEV (reference sequence).

The chain links TRBV10-2 to TRBJ2-2; no firm D call. Trimming left V 6 bases short and J 3 bases short, with 11 bases between. Per the germline V gene, CDR1 is WSHSY and CDR2 is SAAADI. This CDR3 comprises 14 residues. The CDR3 reads CASREVGYTGELFF. The DNA of the CDR3 is TGCGCCAGCAGAGAGGTGGGATACACCGGGGAGCTGTTTTTT.

The CDR3: CSGGWTEQFF. CDR3 nucleotide sequence: TGCAGCGGAGGGTGGACTGAGCAGTTCTTC. The chain has TRBV29-1 and TRBJ2-1, with D tentatively TRBD2 (5 bases). The germline V and J ends were trimmed by 7 bases and 9 bases, with 10 bases remaining between them. Germline V lookup: CDR1 SQVTM, CDR2 ANQGSEA. The CDR3 length is 10 residues.

This clonotype was seen ten or more times. The rearrangement uses TRBV18 and TRBJ2-7; tentatively, D is TRBD1 (6 bases). CDR1 is KGHSH, CDR2 LQKENI, per germline. Trimming shortened V by 5 bases and J by 6 bases, and 14 bases separated the two germline ends. The CDR3 has 13 amino acids. CDR3 nucleotides: TGTGCCAGCTCAACTACAGGGCTTGGCGAGCAGTACTTC. This gives the protein CASSTTGLGEQYF.